Listed below are T cell receptor beta chains from one sample, sequenced in a study of blood T cells in healthy people across ages. TCRdb itself ran the 5' RACE reads through MiXCR, one entry per CDR3 protein. There are around 1.5 million distinct CDR3 sequences in the sample; approximately 32% occur only once, and 11% lies in the top ten. Specimen: blood. The receptors here all came from a woman aged 25 to 39 in good health. CDR3s include the opening cysteine and the closing phenylalanine or tryptophan. D genes are given only for firm matches. Where a row states a size, it is once, few, many or the class of an expanded clone; other rows omit it.

J | length | V | D | size | CDR3 | DNA
TRBJ1-2 | 17 | TRBV6-6 | TRBD1 | NA | CASSYSDRELVAYGYTF | TGTGCCAGCAGTTACTCGGACAGGGAGCTGGTGGCCTATGGCTACACCTTC
TRBJ2-6 | 17 | TRBV7-2 | TRBD1 | NA | CASRQGVKGSGANVLTF | TGTGCCAGCAGACAGGGGGTGAAGGGTTCTGGGGCCAACGTCCTGACTTTC
TRBJ2-7 | 16 | TRBV11-2 | TRBD2 | NA | CASSFGLAGDGYEQYF | TGTGCCAGCAGCTTTGGACTAGCGGGAGACGGGTACGAGCAGTACTTC
TRBJ2-1 | 16 | TRBV21-1 | NA | NA | CASSILSGGALIEQFF | TGTGCCAGCAGCATTTTAAGCGGGGGGGCCTTGATTGAGCAGTTCTTC
TRBJ2-5 | 13 | TRBV10-3 | NA | NA | CAISKQGGETQYF | TGTGCCATCAGTAAACAGGGAGGTGAGACCCAGTACTTC
TRBJ2-1 | 16 | TRBV7-9 | NA | few | CASREGRITSYNEQFF | TGTGCCAGCAGAGAAGGACGTATCACCTCCTACAATGAGCAGTTCTTC
TRBJ1-5 | 15 | TRBV2 | NA | NA | CASSSNGRHTQPQHF | TGTGCCAGCAGTTCGAACGGACGGCATACTCAGCCCCAGCATTTT
TRBJ2-7 | 12 | TRBV7-9 | NA | many | CASSRFSYEQYF | TGTGCCAGCAGTCGTTTCTCCTACGAGCAGTACTTC
TRBJ2-4 | 16 | TRBV7-9 | TRBD2 | few | CASRPTSGLAKNIQYF | TGTGCCAGCAGGCCGACTAGCGGACTAGCCAAAAACATTCAGTACTTC
TRBJ2-7 | 15 | TRBV2 | TRBD1 | NA | CASSLDRGRYGEQYF | TGTGCCAGCAGTTTGGACAGGGGGCGCTATGGTGAGCAGTACTTC
TRBJ2-7 | 16 | TRBV7-9 | TRBD2 | NA | CASSPRLAGGLYEQYF | TGTGCCAGCAGCCCCCGACTAGCGGGAGGGCTCTACGAGCAGTACTTC
TRBJ1-1 | 13 | TRBV3-1 | NA | few | CASSQERRTEAFF | TGTGCCAGCAGCCAAGAAAGGAGGACTGAAGCTTTCTTT
TRBJ2-1 | 15 | TRBV11-2 | NA | NA | CASSSPGPTYNEQFF | TGTGCCAGCAGCTCCCCAGGACCAACCTACAATGAGCAGTTCTTC
TRBJ2-7 | 14 | TRBV20-1 | TRBD2 | few | CSASIAGVHYEQYF | TGCAGTGCTAGTATAGCGGGAGTCCATTACGAGCAGTACTTC
TRBJ2-5 | 9 | TRBV29-1 | NA | once | CSVEGTQYF | TGCAGCGTTGAGGGGACCCAGTACTTC
TRBJ1-2 | 12 | TRBV20-1 | NA | NA | CSASKGLYGYTF | TGCAGTGCTAGTAAGGGTCTCTATGGCTACACCTTC
TRBJ2-5 | 14 | TRBV2 | TRBD2 | NA | CASSARLAGETQYF | TGTGCCAGCAGTGCTAGACTAGCGGGGGAGACCCAGTACTTC
TRBJ2-1 | 16 | TRBV3-1 | TRBD2 | NA | CASTGTSGRPYNEQFF | TGTGCCAGCACCGGGACTAGCGGGAGACCCTACAATGAGCAGTTCTTC
TRBJ1-1 | 14 | TRBV6-6 | TRBD1 | few | CASSSTGGWTEAFF | TGTGCCAGCAGTTCGACAGGGGGGTGGACTGAAGCTTTCTTT
TRBJ1-2 | 13 | TRBV27 | NA | NA | CASSPLPTAGYTF | TGTGCCAGCAGTCCCCTGCCGACAGCTGGCTACACCTTC
TRBJ1-5 | 15 | TRBV5-1 | NA | few | CASSLEGQTNQPQHF | TGCGCCAGCAGCTTGGAAGGACAGACCAATCAGCCCCAGCATTTT
TRBJ2-1 | 16 | TRBV10-3 | TRBD2 | many | CAIRDSGGASYNEQFF | TGTGCCATCAGAGATAGCGGGGGGGCCAGTTACAATGAGCAGTTCTTC
TRBJ1-4 | 12 | TRBV27 | NA | few | CASLGPTGKLFF | TGTGCCAGCCTAGGCCCGACCGGAAAACTGTTTTTT
TRBJ2-3 | 11 | TRBV29-1 | NA | many | CSALSWDTQYF | TGCAGCGCCCTGAGCTGGGATACGCAGTATTTT
TRBJ2-3 | 16 | TRBV5-1 | TRBD1 | few | CASSRGPGQGTDTQYF | TGCGCCAGCAGCCGGGGCCCGGGACAGGGGACAGATACGCAGTATTTT
TRBJ2-7 | 17 | TRBV9 | TRBD1 | NA | CASSGDRDRGRFDEQYF | TGTGCCAGCAGCGGGGACCGGGACAGGGGGAGGTTTGACGAGCAGTACTTC
TRBJ2-7 | 14 | TRBV5-1 | TRBD1 | NA | CATKDRVSTYEQYF | TGCGCCACCAAGGACAGGGTTTCAACCTACGAGCAGTACTTC
TRBJ1-4 | 14 | TRBV9 | NA | NA | CASSVSREVEKLFF | TGTGCCAGCAGCGTAAGTCGGGAGGTTGAAAAACTGTTTTTT
TRBJ1-2 | 13 | TRBV6-6 | NA | few | CASIPGGGNGYTF | TGTGCCAGCATCCCCGGCGGAGGTAACGGCTACACCTTC
TRBJ2-7 | 14 | TRBV6-1 | NA | few | CASSSLHGEYEQYF | TGTGCCAGCAGCAGCCTTCATGGGGAGTACGAGCAGTACTTC
TRBJ2-1 | 15 | TRBV5-4 | NA | few | CASSARAKPYNEQFF | TGTGCCAGCAGCGCCAGGGCCAAGCCCTACAATGAGCAGTTCTTC
TRBJ2-1 | 16 | TRBV7-2 | NA | NA | CASSFRILSPRNEQFF | TGTGCCAGCAGCTTTCGTATCCTTTCCCCCCGGAATGAGCAGTTCTTC
TRBJ2-7 | 14 | TRBV5-1 | NA | NA | CASTQGGAGAEQYF | TGCGCCAGCACGCAAGGGGGGGCCGGGGCCGAGCAGTACTTC
TRBJ2-2 | 14 | TRBV27 | NA | NA | CASSSRENTGELFF | TGTGCCAGCAGTTCCCGGGAGAACACCGGGGAGCTGTTTTTT
TRBJ2-7 | 15 | TRBV28 | NA | many | CASSFPTTLAVEQYF | TGTGCCAGCAGTTTCCCCACCACCTTAGCGGTCGAGCAGTACTTC
TRBJ2-7 | 14 | TRBV25-1 | NA | NA | CASSSQPDGYEQYF | TGTGCCAGCAGTAGCCAACCCGACGGGTACGAGCAGTACTTC
TRBJ2-7 | 12 | TRBV7-2 | NA | NA | CASSTRSGEQYF | TGTGCCAGCAGCACCCGGTCGGGCGAGCAGTACTTC
TRBJ1-2 | 18 | TRBV5-1 | TRBD1 | few | CASSLGDRDTSTYYGYTF | TGCGCCAGCAGCTTGGGGGACAGAGACACTTCAACCTACTATGGCTACACCTTC
TRBJ2-3 | 14 | TRBV20-1 | NA | NA | CSAKCGGSTDTQYF | TGCAGTGCTAAGTGCGGAGGGTCCACAGATACGCAGTATTTT
TRBJ1-2 | 11 | TRBV29-1 | NA | NA | CSVGTLVGYTF | TGCAGCGTCGGGACTCTTGTTGGCTACACCTTC
TRBJ2-7 | 14 | TRBV7-9 | TRBD2 | NA | CASSLGSGKDEQYF | TGTGCCAGCAGCTTAGGTAGCGGGAAGGACGAGCAGTACTTC
TRBJ2-7 | 17 | TRBV4-1 | NA | NA | CASSQGPVGLNSYEQYF | TGCGCCAGCAGCCAAGGCCCTGTAGGGCTCAACTCCTACGAGCAGTACTTC
TRBJ2-2 | 15 | TRBV18 | NA | few | CASSRMTVNTGELFF | TGTGCCAGCTCACGTATGACAGTGAACACCGGGGAGCTGTTTTTT
TRBJ2-5 | 17 | TRBV13 | TRBD1 | NA | CASSSRQGARYQETQYF | TGTGCCAGCAGCTCGAGACAGGGGGCAAGGTACCAAGAGACCCAGTACTTC
TRBJ2-5 | 22 | TRBV11-2 | TRBD2 | NA | CASSLFAKGVGSGLDPGKTQYF | TGTGCCAGCAGCTTATTCGCGAAGGGGGTGGGGTCGGGACTAGACCCAGGAAAGACCCAGTACTTC
TRBJ2-7 | 13 | TRBV20-1 | NA | few | CSAKRWGSYEQYF | TGCAGTGCAAAGAGGTGGGGATCCTACGAGCAGTACTTC
TRBJ2-5 | 12 | TRBV7-9 | NA | few | CASSPGTETQYF | TGTGCCAGCAGCCCAGGGACTGAGACCCAGTACTTC
TRBJ2-1 | 13 | TRBV12-3/TRBV12-4 | NA | few | CASSPGSHNEQFF | TGTGCCAGCAGCCCGGGGAGCCACAATGAGCAGTTCTTC
TRBJ2-1 | 14 | TRBV5-1 | TRBD2 | once | CASRSRGGPGEQFF | TGCGCCAGCAGGTCCCGGGGGGGCCCAGGTGAGCAGTTCTTC
TRBJ2-1 | 16 | TRBV5-4 | NA | few | CASSLSRDVSYNEQFF | TGTGCCAGCAGCTTGAGTCGGGACGTATCCTACAATGAGCAGTTCTTC
TRBJ2-7 | 14 | TRBV5-4 | TRBD1 | NA | CASSSPTGDNEQYF | TGTGCCAGCAGCTCTCCGACAGGGGATAACGAGCAGTACTTC
TRBJ2-7 | 15 | TRBV4-1 | TRBD2 | many | CASSQHISGNYEQYF | TGCGCCAGCAGCCAACATATTAGCGGGAACTACGAGCAGTACTTC
TRBJ1-2 | 14 | TRBV27 | TRBD1 | NA | CASSAYGTAYGYTF | TGTGCCAGCAGTGCCTATGGGACAGCCTATGGCTACACCTTC